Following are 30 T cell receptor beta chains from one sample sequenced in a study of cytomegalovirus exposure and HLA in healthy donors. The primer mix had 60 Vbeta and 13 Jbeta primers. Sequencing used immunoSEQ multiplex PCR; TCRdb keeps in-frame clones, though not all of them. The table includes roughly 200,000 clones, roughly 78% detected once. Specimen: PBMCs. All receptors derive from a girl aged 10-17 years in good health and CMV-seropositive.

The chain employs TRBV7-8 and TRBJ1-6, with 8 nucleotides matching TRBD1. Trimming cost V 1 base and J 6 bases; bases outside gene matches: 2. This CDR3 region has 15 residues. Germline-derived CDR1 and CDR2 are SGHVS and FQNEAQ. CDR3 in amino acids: CASSLVDRGNSPLHF. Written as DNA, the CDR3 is TGTGCCAGCAGCTTAGTTGACAGGGGTAATTCACCCCTCCACTTT.

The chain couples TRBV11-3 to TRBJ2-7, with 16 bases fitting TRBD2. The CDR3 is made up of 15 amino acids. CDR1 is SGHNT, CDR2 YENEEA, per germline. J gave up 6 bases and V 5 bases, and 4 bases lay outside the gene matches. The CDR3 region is CASSVGLAGGLEQYF. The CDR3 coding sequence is TGTGCCAGCAGCGTGGGACTAGCGGGGGGGCTCGAGCAGTACTTC.

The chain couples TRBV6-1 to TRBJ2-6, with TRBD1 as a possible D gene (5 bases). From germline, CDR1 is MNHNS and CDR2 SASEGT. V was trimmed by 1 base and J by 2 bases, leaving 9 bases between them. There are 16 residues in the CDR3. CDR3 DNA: TGTGCCAGCAGTGAAGTAGGGGCCCCTGGGGCCAACGTCCTGACTTTC. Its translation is CASSEVGAPGANVLTF.

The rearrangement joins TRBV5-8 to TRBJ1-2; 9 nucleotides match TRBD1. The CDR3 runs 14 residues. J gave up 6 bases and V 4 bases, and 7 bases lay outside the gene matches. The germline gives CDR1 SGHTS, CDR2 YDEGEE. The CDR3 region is CASSPRDRVNGYTF. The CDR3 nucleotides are TGTGCCAGCAGCCCCCGGGACAGGGTGAATGGCTACACCTTC.

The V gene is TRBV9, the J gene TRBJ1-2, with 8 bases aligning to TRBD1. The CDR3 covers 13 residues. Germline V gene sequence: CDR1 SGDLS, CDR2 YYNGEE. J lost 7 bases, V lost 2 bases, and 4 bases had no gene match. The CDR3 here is CASSVEQGAGYTF. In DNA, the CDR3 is TGTGCCAGCAGCGTTGAGCAGGGGGCTGGCTACACCTTC.

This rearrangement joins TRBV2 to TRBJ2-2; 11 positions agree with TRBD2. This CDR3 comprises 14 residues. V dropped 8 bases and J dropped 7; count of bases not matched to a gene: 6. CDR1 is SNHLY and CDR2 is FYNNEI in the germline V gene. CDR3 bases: TGTGCCAGCGGCCTAGCGGGGGGTAGCGGGGAGCTGTTTTTT. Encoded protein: CASGLAGGSGELFF.

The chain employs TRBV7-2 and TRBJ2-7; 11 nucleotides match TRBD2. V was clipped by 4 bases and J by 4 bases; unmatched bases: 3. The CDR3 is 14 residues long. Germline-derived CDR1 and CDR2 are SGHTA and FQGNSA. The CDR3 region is CASSYSGGAYEQYF. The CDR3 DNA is TGTGCCAGCAGCTATAGCGGGGGGGCTTACGAGCAGTACTTC.

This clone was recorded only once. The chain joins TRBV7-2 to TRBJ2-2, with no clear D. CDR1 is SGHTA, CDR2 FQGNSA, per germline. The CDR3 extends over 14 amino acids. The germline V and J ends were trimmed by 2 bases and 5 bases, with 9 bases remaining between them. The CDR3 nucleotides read TGTGCCAGCAGCTTAATCCCAGTGACCGGGGAGCTGTTTTTT. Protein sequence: CASSLIPVTGELFF.

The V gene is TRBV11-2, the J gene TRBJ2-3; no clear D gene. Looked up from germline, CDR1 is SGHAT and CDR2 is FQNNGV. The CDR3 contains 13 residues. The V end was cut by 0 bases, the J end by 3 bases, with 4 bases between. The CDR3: CASSLDRTDTQYF. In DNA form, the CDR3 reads TGTGCCAGCAGCTTAGACCGGACAGATACGCAGTATTTT.

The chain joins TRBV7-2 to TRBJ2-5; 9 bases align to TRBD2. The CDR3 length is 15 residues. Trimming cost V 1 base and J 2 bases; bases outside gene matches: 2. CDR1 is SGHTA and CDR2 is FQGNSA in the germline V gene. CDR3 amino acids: CASSLGLAVQETQYF. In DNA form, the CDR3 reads TGTGCCAGCAGCTTAGGACTAGCGGTACAAGAGACCCAGTACTTC.

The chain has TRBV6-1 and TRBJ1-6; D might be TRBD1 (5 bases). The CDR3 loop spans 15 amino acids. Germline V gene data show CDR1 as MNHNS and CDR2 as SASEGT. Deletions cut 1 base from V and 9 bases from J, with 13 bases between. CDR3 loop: CASSEEGIMTSPLHF. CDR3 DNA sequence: TGTGCCAGCAGTGAAGAGGGGATCATGACTTCACCCCTCCACTTT.

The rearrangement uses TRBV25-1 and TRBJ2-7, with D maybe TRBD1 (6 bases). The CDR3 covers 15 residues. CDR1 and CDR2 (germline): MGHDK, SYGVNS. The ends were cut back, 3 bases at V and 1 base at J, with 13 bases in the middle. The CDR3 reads CASSEGATRSYEQYF. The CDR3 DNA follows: TGTGCCAGCAGTGAGGGGGCCACTCGTTCCTACGAGCAGTACTTC.

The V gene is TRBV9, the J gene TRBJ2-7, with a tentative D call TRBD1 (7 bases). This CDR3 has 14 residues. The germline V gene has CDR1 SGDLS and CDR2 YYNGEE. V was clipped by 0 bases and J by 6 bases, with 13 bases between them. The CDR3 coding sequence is TGTGCCAGCAGCGTAGTCAGTCAGGGGGGCGAGCAGTACTTC. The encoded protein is CASSVVSQGGEQYF.

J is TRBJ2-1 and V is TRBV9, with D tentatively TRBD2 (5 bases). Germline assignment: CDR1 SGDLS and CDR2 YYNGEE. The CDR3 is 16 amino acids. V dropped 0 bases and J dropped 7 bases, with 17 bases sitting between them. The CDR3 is CASSVASLPQRNEQFF. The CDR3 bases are TGTGCCAGCAGCGTAGCTAGCTTACCGCAACGGAATGAGCAGTTCTTC.

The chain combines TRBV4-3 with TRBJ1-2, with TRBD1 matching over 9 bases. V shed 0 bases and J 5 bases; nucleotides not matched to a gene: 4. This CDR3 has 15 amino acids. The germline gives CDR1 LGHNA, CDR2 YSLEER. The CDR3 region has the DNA TGCGCCAGCAGCCAAGATGCAGGACAGGGGTATGGCTACACCTTC. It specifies CASSQDAGQGYGYTF.

The CDR3 bases are TGTGCCAACCAGAGAACGGGTTTAGAGACCCAGTACTTC. Protein: CANQRTGLETQYF. The rearrangement joins TRBV28 to TRBJ2-5; D is unresolved. This CDR3 comprises 13 residues. Trimming removed 10 bases at V and 4 bases at J, with 16 bases between. Germline V CDR1 and CDR2: MDHEN, SYDVKM. The whole variable domain, filled in from reference TRBV28 and TRBJ2-5, reads DVKVTQSSRYLVKRTGEKVFLECVQDMDHENMFWYRQDPGLGLRLIYFSYDVKMKEKGDIPEGYSVSREKKERFSLILESASTNQTSMYLCANQRTGLETQYFGPGTRLLVL.

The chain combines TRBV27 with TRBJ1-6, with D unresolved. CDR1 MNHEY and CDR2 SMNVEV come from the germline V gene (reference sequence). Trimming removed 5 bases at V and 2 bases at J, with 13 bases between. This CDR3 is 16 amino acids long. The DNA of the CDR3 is TGTGCCAGCAGTCGCCCCTCTATTCCCTATAATTCACCCCTCCACTTT. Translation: CASSRPSIPYNSPLHF.

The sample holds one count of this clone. In DNA, the CDR3 is TGTGCCAGCAGCTTAAAACTCGACAGCTCCTACGAGCAGTACTTC. Its protein is CASSLKLDSSYEQYF. The J gene is TRBJ2-7, the V gene TRBV11-2; possible D gene TRBD1, 5 bases. Germline values: CDR1 SGHAT, CDR2 FQNNGV. Trimming cost V 2 bases and J 0 bases, with 11 bases left between them. The CDR3 has 15 residues.

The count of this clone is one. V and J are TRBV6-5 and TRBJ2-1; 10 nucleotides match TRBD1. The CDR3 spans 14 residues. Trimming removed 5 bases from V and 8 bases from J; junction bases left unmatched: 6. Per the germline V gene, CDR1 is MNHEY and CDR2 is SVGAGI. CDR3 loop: CASSPRTGGDEQFF. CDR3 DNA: TGTGCCAGCAGTCCACGGACAGGGGGGGATGAGCAGTTCTTC.

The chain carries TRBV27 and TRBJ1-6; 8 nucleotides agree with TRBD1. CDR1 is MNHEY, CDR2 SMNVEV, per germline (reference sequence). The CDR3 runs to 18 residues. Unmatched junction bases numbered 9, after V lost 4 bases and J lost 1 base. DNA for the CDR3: TGTGCCAGCAGTTCCCCCTCAGGGGGCGCGTCCTATAATTCACCCCTCCACTTT. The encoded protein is CASSSPSGGASYNSPLHF.

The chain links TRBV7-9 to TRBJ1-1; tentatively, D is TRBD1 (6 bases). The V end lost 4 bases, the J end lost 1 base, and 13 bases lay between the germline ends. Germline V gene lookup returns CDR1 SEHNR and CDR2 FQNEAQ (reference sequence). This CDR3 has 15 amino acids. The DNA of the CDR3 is TGTGCCAGCAGCTCTACCGGGACACCGAACACTGAAGCTTTCTTT. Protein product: CASSSTGTPNTEAFF.

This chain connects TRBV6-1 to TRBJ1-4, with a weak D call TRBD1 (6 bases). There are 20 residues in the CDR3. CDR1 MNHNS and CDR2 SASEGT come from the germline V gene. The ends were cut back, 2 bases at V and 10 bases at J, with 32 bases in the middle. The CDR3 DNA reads TGTGCCAGCAGTGAAAGGACAGCTTTTCTGTCCTCCGGGGGGTTTGTAAAACTGTTTTTT. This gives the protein CASSERTAFLSSGGFVKLFF.

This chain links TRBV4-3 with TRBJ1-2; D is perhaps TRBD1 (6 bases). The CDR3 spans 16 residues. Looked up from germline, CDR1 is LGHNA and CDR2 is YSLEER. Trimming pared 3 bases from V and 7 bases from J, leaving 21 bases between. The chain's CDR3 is CASSQGGEGGAGGYTF. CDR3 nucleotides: TGCGCCAGCAGCCAGGGGGGAGAGGGGGGGGCTGGTGGCTACACCTTC.

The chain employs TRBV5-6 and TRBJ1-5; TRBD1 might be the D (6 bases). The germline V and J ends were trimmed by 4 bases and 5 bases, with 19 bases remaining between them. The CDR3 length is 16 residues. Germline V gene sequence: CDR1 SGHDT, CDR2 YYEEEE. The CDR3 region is CASSLRTEPSHQPQHF. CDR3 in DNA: TGTGCCAGCAGCCTTAGGACAGAGCCCAGCCATCAGCCCCAGCATTTT.

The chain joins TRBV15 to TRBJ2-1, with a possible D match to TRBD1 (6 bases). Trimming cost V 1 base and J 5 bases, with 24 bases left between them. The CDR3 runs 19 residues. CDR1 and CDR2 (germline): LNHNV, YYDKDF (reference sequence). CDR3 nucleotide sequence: TGTGCCACCAGCAGAGTAGCAGGGGTTTTGTCCGCGACAGACAATGAGCAGTTCTTC. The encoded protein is CATSRVAGVLSATDNEQFF.

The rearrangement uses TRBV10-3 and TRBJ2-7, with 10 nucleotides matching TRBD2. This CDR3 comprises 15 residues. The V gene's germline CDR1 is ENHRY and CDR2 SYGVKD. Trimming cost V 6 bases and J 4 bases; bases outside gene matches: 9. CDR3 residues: CAIRAGLAGEYEQYF. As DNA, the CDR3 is TGTGCCATCAGAGCCGGCCTAGCGGGGGAATACGAGCAGTACTTC.

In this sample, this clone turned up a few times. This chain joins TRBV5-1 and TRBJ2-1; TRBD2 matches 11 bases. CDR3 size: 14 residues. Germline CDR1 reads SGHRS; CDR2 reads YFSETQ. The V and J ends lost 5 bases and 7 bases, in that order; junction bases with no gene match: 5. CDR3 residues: CASRTSGGINEQFF. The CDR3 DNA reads TGCGCCAGCAGAACTAGCGGGGGAATAAATGAGCAGTTCTTC.

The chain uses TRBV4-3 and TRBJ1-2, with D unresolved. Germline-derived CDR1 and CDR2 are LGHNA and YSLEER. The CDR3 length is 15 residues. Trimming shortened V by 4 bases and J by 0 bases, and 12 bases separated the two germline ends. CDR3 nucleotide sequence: TGCGCCAGCAGCCCCGGAGCCTCATCTAACTATGGCTACACCTTC. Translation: CASSPGASSNYGYTF.

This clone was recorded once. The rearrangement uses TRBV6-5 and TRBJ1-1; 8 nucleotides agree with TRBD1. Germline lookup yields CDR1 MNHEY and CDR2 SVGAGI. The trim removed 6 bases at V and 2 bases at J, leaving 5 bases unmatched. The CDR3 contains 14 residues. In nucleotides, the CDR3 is TGTGCCAGCAGACGGACAGGGATCAACACTGAAGCTTTCTTT. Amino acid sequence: CASRRTGINTEAFF.

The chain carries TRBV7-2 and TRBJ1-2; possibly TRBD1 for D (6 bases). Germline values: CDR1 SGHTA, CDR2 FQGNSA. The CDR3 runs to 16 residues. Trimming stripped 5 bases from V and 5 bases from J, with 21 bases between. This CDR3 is CASSPQGTDNTYGYTF. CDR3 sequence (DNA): TGTGCCAGCAGCCCTCAGGGGACGGATAACACTTATGGCTACACCTTC.